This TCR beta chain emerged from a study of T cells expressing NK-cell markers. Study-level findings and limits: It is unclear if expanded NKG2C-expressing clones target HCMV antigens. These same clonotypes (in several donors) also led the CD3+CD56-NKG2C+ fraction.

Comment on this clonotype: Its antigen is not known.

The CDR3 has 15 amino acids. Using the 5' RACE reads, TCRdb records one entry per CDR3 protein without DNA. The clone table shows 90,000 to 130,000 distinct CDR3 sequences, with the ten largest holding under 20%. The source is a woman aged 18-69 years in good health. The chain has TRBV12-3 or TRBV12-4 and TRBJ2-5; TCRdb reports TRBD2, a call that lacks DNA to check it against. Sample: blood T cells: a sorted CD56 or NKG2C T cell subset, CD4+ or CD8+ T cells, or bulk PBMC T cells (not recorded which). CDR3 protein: CASSLRAQGGETQYF.